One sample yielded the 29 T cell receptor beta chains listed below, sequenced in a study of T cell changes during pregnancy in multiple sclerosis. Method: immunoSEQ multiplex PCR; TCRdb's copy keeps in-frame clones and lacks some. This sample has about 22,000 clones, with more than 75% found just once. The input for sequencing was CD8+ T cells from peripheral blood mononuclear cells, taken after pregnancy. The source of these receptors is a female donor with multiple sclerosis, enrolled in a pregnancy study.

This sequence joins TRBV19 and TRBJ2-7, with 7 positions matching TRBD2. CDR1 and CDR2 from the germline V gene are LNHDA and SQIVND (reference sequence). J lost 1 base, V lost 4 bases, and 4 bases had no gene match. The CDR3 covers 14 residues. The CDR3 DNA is TGTGCCAGTAGTAGCGGGAGAGGTTCCTACGAGCAGTACTTC. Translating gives CASSSGRGSYEQYF.

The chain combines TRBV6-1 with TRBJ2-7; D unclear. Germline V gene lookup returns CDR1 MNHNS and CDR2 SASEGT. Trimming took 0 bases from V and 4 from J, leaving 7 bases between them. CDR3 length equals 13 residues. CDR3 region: CASSEARLYEQYF. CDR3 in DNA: TGTGCCAGCAGTGAAGCTCGGTTGTACGAGCAGTACTTC.

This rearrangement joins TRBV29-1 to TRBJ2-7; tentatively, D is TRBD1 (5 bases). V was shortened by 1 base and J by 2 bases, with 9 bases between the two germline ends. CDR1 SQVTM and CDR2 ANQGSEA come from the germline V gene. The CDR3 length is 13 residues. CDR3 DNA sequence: TGCAGCGTTGAAGCAGGGCGCACCTACGAGCAGTACTTC. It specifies CSVEAGRTYEQYF.

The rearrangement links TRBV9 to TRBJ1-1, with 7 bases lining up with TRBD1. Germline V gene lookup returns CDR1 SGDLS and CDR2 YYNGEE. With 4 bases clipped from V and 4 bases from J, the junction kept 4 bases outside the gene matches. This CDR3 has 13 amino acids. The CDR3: CASSQTGATEAFF. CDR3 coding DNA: TGTGCCAGCAGCCAAACAGGGGCCACTGAAGCTTTCTTT.

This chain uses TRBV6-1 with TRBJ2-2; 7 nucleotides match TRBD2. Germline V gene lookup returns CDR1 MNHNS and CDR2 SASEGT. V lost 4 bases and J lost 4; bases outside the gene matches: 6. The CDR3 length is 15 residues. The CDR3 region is CASSASSGGTGELFF. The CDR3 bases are TGTGCCAGCAGTGCGTCTAGCGGAGGCACCGGGGAGCTGTTTTTT.

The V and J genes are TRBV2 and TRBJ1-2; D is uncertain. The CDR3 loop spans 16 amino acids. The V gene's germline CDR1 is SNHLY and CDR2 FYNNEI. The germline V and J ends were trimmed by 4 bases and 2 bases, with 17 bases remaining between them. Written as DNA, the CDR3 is TGTGCCAGCAGTGCGCCAGCGAGAAGAGCAAACTATGGCTACACCTTC. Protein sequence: CASSAPARRANYGYTF.

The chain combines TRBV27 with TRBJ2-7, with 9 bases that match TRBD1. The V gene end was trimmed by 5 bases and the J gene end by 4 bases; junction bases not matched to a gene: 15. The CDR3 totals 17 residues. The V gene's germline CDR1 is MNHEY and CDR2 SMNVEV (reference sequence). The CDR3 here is CASSPSSGDRVWYEQYF. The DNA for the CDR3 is TGTGCCAGCAGTCCGTCCTCCGGGGACAGGGTCTGGTACGAGCAGTACTTC.

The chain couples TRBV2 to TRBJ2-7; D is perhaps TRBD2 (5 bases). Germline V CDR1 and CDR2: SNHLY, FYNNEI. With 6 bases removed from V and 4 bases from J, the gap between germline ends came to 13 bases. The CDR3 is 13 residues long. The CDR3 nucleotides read TGTGCCAGCAGGAGTAGCGAGGGATACGAGCAGTACTTC. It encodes CASRSSEGYEQYF.

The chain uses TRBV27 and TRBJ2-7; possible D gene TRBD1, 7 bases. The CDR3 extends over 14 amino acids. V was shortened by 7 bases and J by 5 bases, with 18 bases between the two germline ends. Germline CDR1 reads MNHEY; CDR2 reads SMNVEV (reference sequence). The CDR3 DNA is TGTGCCAGCACCTTAACAGGGGCGGGAAACGAGCAGTACTTC. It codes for CASTLTGAGNEQYF.

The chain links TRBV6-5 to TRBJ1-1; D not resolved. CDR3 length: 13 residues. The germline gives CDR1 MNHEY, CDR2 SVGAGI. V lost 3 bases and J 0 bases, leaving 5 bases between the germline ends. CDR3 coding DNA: TGTGCCAGCAGTTATAAAATGAACACTGAAGCTTTCTTT. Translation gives CASSYKMNTEAFF.

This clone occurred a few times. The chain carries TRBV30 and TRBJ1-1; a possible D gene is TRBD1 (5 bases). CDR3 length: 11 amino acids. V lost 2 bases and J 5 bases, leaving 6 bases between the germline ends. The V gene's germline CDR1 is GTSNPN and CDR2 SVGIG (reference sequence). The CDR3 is CAWSKGTEAFF. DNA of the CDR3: TGTGCCTGGAGTAAGGGGACTGAAGCTTTCTTT.

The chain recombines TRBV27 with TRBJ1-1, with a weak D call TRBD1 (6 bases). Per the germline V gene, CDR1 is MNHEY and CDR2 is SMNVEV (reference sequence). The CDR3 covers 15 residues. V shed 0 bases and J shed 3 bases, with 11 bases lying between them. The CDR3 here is CASSLSSRGHTEAFF. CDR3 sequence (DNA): TGTGCCAGCAGTTTATCGAGCAGGGGCCACACTGAAGCTTTCTTT.

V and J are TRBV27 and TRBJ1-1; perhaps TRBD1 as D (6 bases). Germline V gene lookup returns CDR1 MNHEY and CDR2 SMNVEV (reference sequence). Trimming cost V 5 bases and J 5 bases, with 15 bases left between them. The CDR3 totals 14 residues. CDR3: CASSPGAGWTEAFF. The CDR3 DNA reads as TGTGCCAGCAGTCCAGGGGCAGGGTGGACTGAAGCTTTCTTT.

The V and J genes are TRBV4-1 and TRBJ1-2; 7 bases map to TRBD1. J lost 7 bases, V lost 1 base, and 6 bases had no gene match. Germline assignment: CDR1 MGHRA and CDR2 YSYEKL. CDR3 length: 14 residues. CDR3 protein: CASSQVGTVVGYTF. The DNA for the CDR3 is TGCGCCAGCAGCCAAGTCGGGACAGTAGTTGGCTACACCTTC.

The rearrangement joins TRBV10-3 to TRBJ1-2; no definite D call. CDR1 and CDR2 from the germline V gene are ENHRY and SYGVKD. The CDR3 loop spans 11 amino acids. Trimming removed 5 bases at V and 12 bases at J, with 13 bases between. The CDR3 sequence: CAISTHRGNTF. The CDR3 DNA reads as TGTGCCATCAGTACTCACCGAGGGAACACCTTC.

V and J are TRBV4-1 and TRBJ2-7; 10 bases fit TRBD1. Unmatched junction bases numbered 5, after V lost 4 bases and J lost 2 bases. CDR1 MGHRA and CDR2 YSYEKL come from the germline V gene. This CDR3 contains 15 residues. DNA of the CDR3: TGCGCCAGCAGCCGGGGGACAGGGGATACCTACGAGCAGTACTTC. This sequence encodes CASSRGTGDTYEQYF.

The CDR3 loop is CASRPTSDEQYF. CDR3 nucleotides: TGTGCCAGCAGGCCTACTAGCGACGAGCAGTACTTC. The chain recombines TRBV7-9 with TRBJ2-7, with 7 bases that match TRBD2. CDR3 length equals 12 residues. The trim removed 6 bases at V and 5 bases at J, leaving 4 bases unmatched. Germline V gives CDR1 SEHNR, CDR2 FQNEAQ (reference sequence). The complete variable domain, with remaining parts taken from reference TRBV7-9 and TRBJ2-7, reads DTGVSQNPRHKITKRGQNVTFRCDPISEHNRLYWYRQTLGQGPEFLTYFQNEAQLEKSRLLSDRFSAERPKGSFSTLEIQRTEQGDSAMYLCASRPTSDEQYFGPGTRLTVT.

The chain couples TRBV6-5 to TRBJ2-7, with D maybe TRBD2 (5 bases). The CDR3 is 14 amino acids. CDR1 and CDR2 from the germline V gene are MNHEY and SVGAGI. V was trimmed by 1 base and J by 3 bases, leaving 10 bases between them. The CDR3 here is CASSYYVGDYEQYF. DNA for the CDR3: TGTGCCAGCAGTTACTACGTGGGAGACTACGAGCAGTACTTC.

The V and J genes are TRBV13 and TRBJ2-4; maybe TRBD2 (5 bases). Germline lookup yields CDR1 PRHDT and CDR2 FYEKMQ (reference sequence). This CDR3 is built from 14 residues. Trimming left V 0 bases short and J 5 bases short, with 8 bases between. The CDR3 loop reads CASSLGPGENIQYF. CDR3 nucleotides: TGTGCCAGCAGCTTAGGGCCCGGGGAAAACATTCAGTACTTC.

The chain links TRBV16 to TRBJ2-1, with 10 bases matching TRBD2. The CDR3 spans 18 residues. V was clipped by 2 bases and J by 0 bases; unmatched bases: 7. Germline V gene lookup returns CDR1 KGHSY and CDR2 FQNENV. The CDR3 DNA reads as TGTGCCAGCAGCCAACCCCCCGGACTAGCGGCCTCCTACAATGAGCAGTTCTTC. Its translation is CASSQPPGLAASYNEQFF.

CDR3 coding DNA: TGTGCCTGGATCGGACTAGCGGGGGGCTCCTACGAGCAGTACTTC. As protein: CAWIGLAGGSYEQYF. The chain joins TRBV30 to TRBJ2-7, with 14 bases matching TRBD2. Looked up from germline, CDR1 is GTSNPN and CDR2 is SVGIG (reference sequence). CDR3 length: 15 residues. Losses at the gene ends were 4 bases for V and 0 bases for J; bases not matched to a gene: 2.

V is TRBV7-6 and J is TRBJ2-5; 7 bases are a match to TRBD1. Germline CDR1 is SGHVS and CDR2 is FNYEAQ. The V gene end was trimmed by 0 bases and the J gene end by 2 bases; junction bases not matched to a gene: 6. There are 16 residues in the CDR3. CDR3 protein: CASSLAVDRCQETQYF. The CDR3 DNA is TGTGCCAGCAGCTTAGCGGTGGACAGGTGTCAAGAGACCCAGTACTTC.

The CDR3: CASRTGFDTEAFF. In DNA form, the CDR3 reads TGTGCCAGTAGGACAGGGTTCGACACTGAAGCTTTCTTT. V is TRBV19 and J is TRBJ1-1; 7 bases are shared with TRBD1. The CDR3 totals 13 residues. Trimming at V came to 6 bases and at J to 3 bases, leaving 4 bases not matched to a gene. CDR1 and CDR2 from the germline V gene are LNHDA and SQIVND (reference sequence).

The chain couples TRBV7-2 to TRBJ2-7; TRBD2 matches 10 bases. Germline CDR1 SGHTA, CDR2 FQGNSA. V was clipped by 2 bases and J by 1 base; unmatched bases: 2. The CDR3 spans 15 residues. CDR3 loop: CASSLLAGVSYEQYF. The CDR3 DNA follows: TGTGCCAGCAGCTTACTAGCGGGAGTTTCCTACGAGCAGTACTTC.

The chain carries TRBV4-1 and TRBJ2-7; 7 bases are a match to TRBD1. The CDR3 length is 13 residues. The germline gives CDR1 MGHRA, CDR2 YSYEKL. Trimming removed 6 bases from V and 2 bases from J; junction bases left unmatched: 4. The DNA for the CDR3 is TGCGCCAGCAGTCACGACAGGGCCTACGAGCAGTACTTC. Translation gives CASSHDRAYEQYF.

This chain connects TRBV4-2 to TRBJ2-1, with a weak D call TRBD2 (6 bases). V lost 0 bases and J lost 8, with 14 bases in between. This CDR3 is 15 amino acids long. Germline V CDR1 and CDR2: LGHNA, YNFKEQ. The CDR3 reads CASSQDITGADEQFF. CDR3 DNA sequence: TGTGCCAGCAGCCAAGATATTACGGGAGCGGATGAGCAGTTCTTC.

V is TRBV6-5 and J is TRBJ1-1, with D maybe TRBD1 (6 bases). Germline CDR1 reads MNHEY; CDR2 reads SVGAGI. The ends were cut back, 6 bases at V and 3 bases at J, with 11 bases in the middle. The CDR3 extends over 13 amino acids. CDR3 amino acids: CASSSGQYTEAFF. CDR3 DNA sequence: TGTGCCAGCAGCTCCGGACAGTACACTGAAGCTTTCTTT.

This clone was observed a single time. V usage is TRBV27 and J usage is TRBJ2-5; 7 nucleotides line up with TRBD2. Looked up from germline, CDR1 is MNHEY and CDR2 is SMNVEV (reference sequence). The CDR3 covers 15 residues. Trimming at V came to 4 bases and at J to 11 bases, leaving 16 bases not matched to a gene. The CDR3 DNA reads TGTGCCAGCAGTTCCCCCCTAGCGGCCGGGGAGGAGCAGTACTTC. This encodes CASSSPLAAGEEQYF.

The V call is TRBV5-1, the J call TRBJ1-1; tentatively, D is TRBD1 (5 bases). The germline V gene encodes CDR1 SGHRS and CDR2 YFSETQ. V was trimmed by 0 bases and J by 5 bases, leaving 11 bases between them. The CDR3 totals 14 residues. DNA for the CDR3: TGCGCCAGCAGCTTGGGAGCCGGGGGAACTGAAGCTTTCTTT. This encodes CASSLGAGGTEAFF.